These 24 T cell receptor beta chains were all obtained from the same sample, sequenced in a study of T-cell reconstitution after alpha-beta-depleted transplantation in children. Preparation of the TCRbeta library involved a method that used unique molecular identifiers. TCRdb re-derived calls from the PCR reads in MiXCR, one entry per CDR3 protein. This sample has over 550,000 distinct CDR3 sequences, with roughly a tenth found just once. The material was PBMCs from the stem cell graft donor, obtained from the stem cell graft. These receptor sequences come from a human donor who donated a stem cell graft to a child with acute myeloid leukemia.

There are a few counts of this clonotype. The chain carries TRBV20-1 and TRBJ1-1; D is possibly TRBD1 (6 bases). V was cut by 3 bases and J by 10 bases, with 12 bases left in between. Germline V CDR1 and CDR2: DFQATT, SNEGSKA (reference sequence). The CDR3 covers 11 residues. CDR3 nucleotides: TGCAGTGCTAGGCTACAGGGAATAGCTTTCTTT. This sequence encodes CSARLQGIAFF.

This clonotype appeared a few times. The chain couples TRBV29-1 to TRBJ1-2, with a tentative D call TRBD1 (5 bases). This CDR3 is 14 amino acids long. The germline gives CDR1 SQVTM, CDR2 ANQGSEA. Trimming removed 3 bases from V and 0 bases from J, with 11 bases in between. The CDR3 coding sequence is TGCAGCGTTGATATCCAGGGACCTAACTATGGCTACACCTTC. This encodes CSVDIQGPNYGYTF.

V usage is TRBV20-1 and J usage is TRBJ2-5; perhaps TRBD2 as D (5 bases). The length of the CDR3 is 19 residues. V lost 1 base, J lost 0 bases, and 24 bases lay in between. The V gene's germline CDR1 is DFQATT and CDR2 SNEGSKA (reference sequence). CDR3 DNA sequence: TGCAGTGCTAGAGCTGGGGTGGGAGCCCCCCCGAGGTACCAAGAGACCCAGTACTTC. This encodes CSARAGVGAPPRYQETQYF.

This sequence joins TRBV11-2 and TRBJ2-7; perhaps TRBD1 as D (5 bases). The CDR3 spans 13 residues. Germline assignment: CDR1 SGHAT and CDR2 FQNNGV. Trimming took 4 bases from V and 7 from J, leaving 14 bases between them. For the CDR3, the DNA is TGTGCCAGCAGCTGGGGCGATCCTCGGGAGCAGTACTTC. This gives the protein CASSWGDPREQYF. The variable domain in full, completed from reference TRBV11-2 and TRBJ2-7, reads EAGVAQSPRYKIIEKRQSVAFWCNPISGHATLYWYQQILGQGPKLLIQFQNNGVVDDSQLPKDRFSAERLKGVDSTLKIQPAKLEDSAVYLCASSWGDPREQYFGPGTRLTVT.

Here the CDR3 DNA reads TGCAGCGTCCACCCGGGGACCAGTCGGGAGACCCAGTACTTC. This gives the protein CSVHPGTSRETQYF. The genes are TRBV29-1 and TRBJ2-5; D is possibly TRBD1 or TRBD2 (5 bases each). Germline V lookup: CDR1 SQVTM, CDR2 ANQGSEA. The V and J ends lost 6 bases and 5 bases respectively, with 19 bases between them. The CDR3 covers 14 residues.

The chain has TRBV4-1 and TRBJ2-7, with TRBD2 matching 10 bases. CDR3 length: 15 amino acids. Germline assignment: CDR1 MGHRA and CDR2 YSYEKL. V shed 1 base, J shed 4 bases, and the junction held 4 bases outside the gene matches. The CDR3 loop is CASSQVLAGAYEQYF. CDR3 DNA sequence: TGCGCCAGCAGCCAAGTCCTAGCGGGAGCGTACGAGCAGTACTTC.

The chain is built from TRBV20-1 and TRBJ2-2; D is unresolved. CDR3 length: 17 amino acids. Deletions cut 0 bases from V and 6 bases from J, with 20 bases between. Germline values: CDR1 DFQATT, CDR2 SNEGSKA (reference sequence). As DNA, the CDR3 is TGCAGTGCTAGAGATTTAGGTCGGCGGCACGACGCCGGGGAGCTGTTTTTT. It specifies CSARDLGRRHDAGELFF.

The J gene is TRBJ1-6, the V gene TRBV6-2 or TRBV6-3; tentatively, D is TRBD1 (5 bases). This CDR3 region has 16 residues. Between the trimmed V and J ends, which lost 6 bases and 7 bases, there was a span of 19 bases. In germline, CDR1 is MNHEY, CDR2 SVGEGT. CDR3 protein: CASSDLSRGANSPLHF. DNA for the CDR3: TGTGCCAGCAGCGACCTATCTCGTGGGGCAAATTCACCCCTCCACTTT.

This rearrangement joins TRBV3-1 to TRBJ1-1, with D uncertain. Deletions cut 3 bases from V and 6 bases from J, with 5 bases between. The germline CDR1 and CDR2 sequences are LGHDT and YNNKEL (reference sequence). The CDR3 loop spans 11 amino acids. The CDR3 DNA is TGTGCCAGCAGCCACAGCGCTGAAGCTTTCTTT. The encoded protein is CASSHSAEAFF.

This clonotype was counted once. At one boundary the junction diverges from the germline segment, which might be a read error. This sequence joins TRBV12-3 or TRBV12-4 and TRBJ2-6; D perhaps matches TRBD2 (5 bases). The CDR3 covers 18 residues. CDR3 residues: CACSLALGRGPGANVLTF. The CDR3 nucleotides are TGTGCCTGCAGTTTAGCCCTCGGTAGAGGGCCTGGGGCCAACGTCCTGACTTTC.

The chain employs TRBV7-9 and TRBJ2-7, with TRBD2 identical over 7 bases. From germline, CDR1 is SEHNR and CDR2 FQNEAQ (reference sequence). CDR3 length: 14 amino acids. J gave up 0 bases and V 7 bases, and 6 bases lay outside the gene matches. Here the CDR3 DNA reads TGTGCCAGCACTATGGGGGGGAGCTCCTACGAGCAGTACTTC. Its protein is CASTMGGSSYEQYF.

This clonotype has a handful of counts. The chain links TRBV5-1 to TRBJ1-1; tentative D call: TRBD1 (6 bases). CDR3 size: 15 residues. Germline V lookup: CDR1 SGHRS, CDR2 YFSETQ. V was shortened by 0 bases and J by 1 base, with 10 bases between the two germline ends. DNA of the CDR3: TGCGCCAGCAGCTTGGAGTCGGGGGCGAACACTGAAGCTTTCTTT. Translating gives CASSLESGANTEAFF.

The chain recombines TRBV12-3 or TRBV12-4 with TRBJ2-4; 15 bases match TRBD2. After removal of 10 bases from V and 0 bases from J, the junction contained 7 bases not matched to a gene. CDR3 length: 17 residues. CDR3 sequence: CAIPGLAGGSAKNIQYF. CDR3 DNA sequence: TGTGCCATCCCGGGACTAGCGGGAGGCTCAGCCAAAAACATTCAGTACTTC.

The chain couples TRBV12-3 or TRBV12-4 to TRBJ2-7, with unresolved D. The CDR3 is 13 amino acids. Trimming removed 5 bases at V and 3 bases at J, with 11 bases between. The CDR3 region is CASSGLSDYEQYF. The DNA for the CDR3 is TGTGCCAGCAGTGGATTAAGCGACTACGAGCAGTACTTC.

The chain combines TRBV9 with TRBJ2-5; TRBD1 matches at 7 bases. J was trimmed by 5 bases and V by 5 bases; bases with no gene match: 12. Germline V gene sequence: CDR1 SGDLS, CDR2 YYNGEE. The CDR3 contains 15 residues. DNA of the CDR3: TGTGCCAGCAGTCCCCGCGGACAGGTCTGGGAGACCCAGTACTTC. Amino acids: CASSPRGQVWETQYF.

This clonotype was recorded at least ten times. This chain links TRBV5-1 with TRBJ1-2; D call uncertain. The CDR3 totals 15 residues. CDR1 is SGHRS, CDR2 YFSETQ, per germline. V lost 0 bases and J lost 0, with 9 bases in between. The CDR3 spells CASSLDPATNYGYTF. The CDR3 nucleotides read TGCGCCAGCAGCTTGGATCCAGCAACTAACTATGGCTACACCTTC.

This clonotype was counted many times. This chain joins TRBV20-1 and TRBJ2-2; perhaps TRBD2 as D (7 bases). CDR1 is DFQATT, CDR2 SNEGSKA, per germline (reference sequence). Trimming shortened V by 0 bases and J by 4 bases, and 18 bases separated the two germline ends. The CDR3 consists of 17 residues. CDR3 DNA sequence: TGCAGTGCTAGAGATTACGGGGGGCGCGCGGGCACCGGGGAGCTGTTTTTT. Its translation: CSARDYGGRAGTGELFF.

This clonotype showed up many times. The chain is built from TRBV20-1 and TRBJ2-3; D perhaps matches TRBD1 (6 bases). The CDR3 extends over 16 amino acids. Trimming shortened V by 0 bases and J by 5 bases, and 18 bases separated the two germline ends. Per the germline V gene, CDR1 is DFQATT and CDR2 is SNEGSKA (reference sequence). As DNA, the CDR3 is TGCAGTGCTAGAGATCCGATGGGGGCTACTGGAGATACGCAGTATTTT. Residues: CSARDPMGATGDTQYF.

This clonotype has a count of ten or more. The chain combines TRBV7-3 with TRBJ2-1; 11 bases match TRBD2. Germline V gene lookup returns CDR1 SGHTA and CDR2 FQGTGA. This CDR3 comprises 14 residues. V trimming: 6 bases; J trimming: 8 bases; junction bases outside the gene matches: 6. The CDR3 sequence: CASSKLAGDHEQFF. CDR3 DNA sequence: TGTGCCAGCAGTAAACTAGCGGGAGATCATGAGCAGTTCTTC.

This sequence joins TRBV7-3 and TRBJ2-2; D is possibly TRBD2 (5 bases). V shed 5 bases and J shed 5 bases, with 12 bases lying between them. The CDR3 sequence is 14 residues long. Per germline, CDR1 SGHTA and CDR2 FQGTGA. The CDR3 loop reads CASSQHTSTGELFF. CDR3 DNA: TGTGCCAGCAGCCAACATACTAGTACCGGGGAGCTGTTTTTT.

This clonotype was recorded a few times. The gene calls are TRBV12-3 or TRBV12-4 and TRBJ2-5, with no clear D. The V end lost 5 bases, the J end lost 5 bases, and 12 bases lay between the germline ends. CDR3 length equals 13 residues. The CDR3 loop is CASSVDMGETQYF. The CDR3 nucleotides read TGTGCCAGCAGTGTCGACATGGGGGAGACCCAGTACTTC.

This clonotype was picked up a small number of times. This chain connects TRBV4-2 to TRBJ1-4; the D gene is possibly TRBD1 (6 bases). The CDR3 spans 13 residues. From germline, CDR1 is LGHNA and CDR2 YNFKEQ. V was shortened by 4 bases and J by 7 bases, with 10 bases between the two germline ends. The CDR3 reads CASSRGGGEKLFF. CDR3 in DNA: TGTGCCAGCAGCCGGGGGGGCGGTGAAAAACTGTTTTTT.

This clonotype was seen more than once but under ten times. The genes are TRBV7-2 and TRBJ1-2; 9 positions agree with TRBD1. Trimming cost V 4 bases and J 4 bases; bases outside gene matches: 7. The CDR3 has 15 residues. Germline CDR1 and CDR2: SGHTA and FQGNSA. The CDR3 nucleotides read TGTGCCAGCAGCTCCCCTGCGGACAGGGGCTATGGCTACACCTTC. Residues: CASSSPADRGYGYTF.

The sample holds many counts of this clonotype. The chain employs TRBV9 and TRBJ2-1; possibly TRBD2 for D (6 bases). The CDR3 contains 12 residues. Trimming pared 2 bases from V and 9 bases from J, leaving 9 bases between. Per the germline V gene, CDR1 is SGDLS and CDR2 is YYNGEE. CDR3 protein: CASSVRGGEQFF. As DNA, the CDR3 is TGTGCCAGCAGCGTTCGGGGAGGTGAGCAGTTCTTC.